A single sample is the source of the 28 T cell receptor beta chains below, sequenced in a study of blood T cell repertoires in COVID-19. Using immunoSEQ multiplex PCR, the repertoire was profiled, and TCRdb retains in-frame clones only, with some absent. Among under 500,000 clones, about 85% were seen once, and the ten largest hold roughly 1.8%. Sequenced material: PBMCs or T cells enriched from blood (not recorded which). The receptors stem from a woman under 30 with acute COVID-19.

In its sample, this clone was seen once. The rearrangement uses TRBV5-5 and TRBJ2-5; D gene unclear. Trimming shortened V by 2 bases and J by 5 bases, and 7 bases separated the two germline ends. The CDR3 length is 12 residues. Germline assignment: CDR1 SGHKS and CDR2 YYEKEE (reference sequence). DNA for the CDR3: TGTGCCAGCAGCTTAACCAGGGAGACCCAGTACTTC. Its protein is CASSLTRETQYF. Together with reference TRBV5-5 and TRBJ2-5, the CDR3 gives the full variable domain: DAGVTQSPTHLIKTRGQQVTLRCSPISGHKSVSWYQQVLGQGPQFIFQYYEKEERGRGNFPDRFSARQFPNYSSELNVNALLLGDSALYLCASSLTRETQYFGPGTRLLVL.

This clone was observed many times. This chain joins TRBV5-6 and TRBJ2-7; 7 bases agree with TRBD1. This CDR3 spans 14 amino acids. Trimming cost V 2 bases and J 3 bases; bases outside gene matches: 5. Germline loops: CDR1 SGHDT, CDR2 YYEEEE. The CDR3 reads CASSLGDRVYEQYF. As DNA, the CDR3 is TGTGCCAGCAGCTTAGGGGACAGAGTCTACGAGCAGTACTTC. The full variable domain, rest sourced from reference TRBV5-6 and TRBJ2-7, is DAGVTQSPTHLIKTRGQQVTLRCSPKSGHDTVSWYQQALGQGPQFIFQYYEEEERQRGNFPDRFSGHQFPNYSSELNVNALLLGDSALYLCASSLGDRVYEQYFGPGTRLTVT.

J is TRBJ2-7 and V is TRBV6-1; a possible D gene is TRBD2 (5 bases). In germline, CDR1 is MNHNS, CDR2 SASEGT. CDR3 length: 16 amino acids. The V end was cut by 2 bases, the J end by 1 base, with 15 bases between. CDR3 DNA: TGTGCCAGCAGTGAAATACCCACGGGGTATTCCTACGAGCAGTACTTC. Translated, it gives CASSEIPTGYSYEQYF.

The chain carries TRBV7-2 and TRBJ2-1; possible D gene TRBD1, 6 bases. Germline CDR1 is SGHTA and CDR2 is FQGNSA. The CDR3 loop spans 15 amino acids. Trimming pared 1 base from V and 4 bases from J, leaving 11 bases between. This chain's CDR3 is CASSLVRDTYNEQFF. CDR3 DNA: TGTGCCAGCAGCTTAGTCCGGGACACTTACAATGAGCAGTTCTTC. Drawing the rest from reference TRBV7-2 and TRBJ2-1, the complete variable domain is GAGVSQSPSNKVTEKGKDVELRCDPISGHTALYWYRQSLGQGLEFLIYFQGNSAPDKSGLPSDRFSAERTGGSVSTLTIQRTQQEDSAVYLCASSLVRDTYNEQFFGPGTRLTVL.

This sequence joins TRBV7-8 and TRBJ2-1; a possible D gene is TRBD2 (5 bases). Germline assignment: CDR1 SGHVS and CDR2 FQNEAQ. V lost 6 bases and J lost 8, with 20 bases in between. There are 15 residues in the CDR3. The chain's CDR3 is CASRKEELLGDEQFF. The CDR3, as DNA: TGTGCCAGCAGGAAGGAGGAACTTCTAGGCGATGAGCAGTTCTTC. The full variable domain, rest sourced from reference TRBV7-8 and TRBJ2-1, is GAGVSQSPRYKVAKRGQDVALRCDPISGHVSLFWYQQALGQGPEFLTYFQNEAQLDKSGLPSDRFFAERPEGSVSTLKIQRTQQEDSAVYLCASRKEELLGDEQFFGPGTRLTVL.

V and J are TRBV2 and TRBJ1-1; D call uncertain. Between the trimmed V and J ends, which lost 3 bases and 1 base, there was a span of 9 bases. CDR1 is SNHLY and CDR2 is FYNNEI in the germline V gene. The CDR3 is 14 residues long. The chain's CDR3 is CASSDPRENTEAFF. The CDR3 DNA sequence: TGTGCCAGCAGTGATCCCCGGGAGAACACTGAAGCTTTCTTT.

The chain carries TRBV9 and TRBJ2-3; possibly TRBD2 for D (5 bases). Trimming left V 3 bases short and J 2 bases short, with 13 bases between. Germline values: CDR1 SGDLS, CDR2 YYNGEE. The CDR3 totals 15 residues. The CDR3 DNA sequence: TGTGCCAGCAGCGCCCTAGCAGCCACCACAGATACGCAGTATTTT. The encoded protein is CASSALAATTDTQYF. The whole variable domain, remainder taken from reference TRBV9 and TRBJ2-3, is DSGVTQTPKHLITATGQRVTLRCSPRSGDLSVYWYQQSLDQGLQFLIQYYNGEERAKGNILERFSAQQFPDLHSELNLSSLELGDSALYFCASSALAATTDTQYFGPGTRLTVL.

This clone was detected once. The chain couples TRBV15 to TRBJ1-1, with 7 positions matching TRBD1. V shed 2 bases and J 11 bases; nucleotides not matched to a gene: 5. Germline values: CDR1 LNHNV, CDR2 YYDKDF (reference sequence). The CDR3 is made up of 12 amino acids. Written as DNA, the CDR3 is TGTGCCACCAGCAGACCTAGACAGGGTGCTTTCTTT. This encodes CATSRPRQGAFF.

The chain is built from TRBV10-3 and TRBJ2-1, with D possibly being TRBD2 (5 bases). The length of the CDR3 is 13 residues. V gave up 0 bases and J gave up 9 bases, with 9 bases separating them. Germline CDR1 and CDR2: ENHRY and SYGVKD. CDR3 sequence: CAISESGGREQFF. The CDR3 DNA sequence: TGTGCCATCAGTGAGTCGGGCGGGCGTGAGCAGTTCTTC.

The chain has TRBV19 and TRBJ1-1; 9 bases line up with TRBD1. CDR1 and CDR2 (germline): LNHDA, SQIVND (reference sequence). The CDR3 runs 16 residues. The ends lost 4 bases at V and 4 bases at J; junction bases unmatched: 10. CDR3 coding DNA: TGTGCCAGTAGTAACCAAATACAGGGGGCGTTCACTGAAGCTTTCTTT. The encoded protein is CASSNQIQGAFTEAFF.

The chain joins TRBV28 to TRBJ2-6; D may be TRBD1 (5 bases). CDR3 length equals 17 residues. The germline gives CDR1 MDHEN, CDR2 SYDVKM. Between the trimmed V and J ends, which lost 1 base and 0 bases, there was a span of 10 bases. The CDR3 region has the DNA TGTGCCAGCAGTTTATCTACAGGCGTCTCTGGGGCCAACGTCCTGACTTTC. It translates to CASSLSTGVSGANVLTF.

The DNA for the CDR3 is TGCGCCAGCAGAGACAGCGGGAACTACAATGAGCAGTTCTTC. Residues: CASRDSGNYNEQFF. The V call is TRBV5-1, the J call TRBJ2-1; 7 bases are shared with TRBD2. Germline values: CDR1 SGHRS, CDR2 YFSETQ. The CDR3 is 14 amino acids. V trimming: 5 bases; J trimming: 3 bases; junction bases outside the gene matches: 5.

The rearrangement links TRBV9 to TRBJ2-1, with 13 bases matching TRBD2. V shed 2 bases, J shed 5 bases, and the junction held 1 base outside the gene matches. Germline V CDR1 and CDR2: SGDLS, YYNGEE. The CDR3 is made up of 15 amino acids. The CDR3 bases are TGTGCCAGCAGCGTGACTAGCGGGGGGCACAATGAGCAGTTCTTC. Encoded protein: CASSVTSGGHNEQFF.

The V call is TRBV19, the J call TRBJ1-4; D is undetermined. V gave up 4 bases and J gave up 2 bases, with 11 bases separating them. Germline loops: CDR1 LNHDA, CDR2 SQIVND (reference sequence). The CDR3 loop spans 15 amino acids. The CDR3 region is CASSSLESTNEKLFF. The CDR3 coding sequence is TGTGCCAGTAGTAGCTTGGAGTCGACTAATGAAAAACTGTTTTTT.

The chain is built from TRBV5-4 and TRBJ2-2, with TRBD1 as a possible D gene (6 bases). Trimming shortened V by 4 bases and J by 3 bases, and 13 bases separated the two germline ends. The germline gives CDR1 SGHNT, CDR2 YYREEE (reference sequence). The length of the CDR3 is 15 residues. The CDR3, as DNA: TGTGCCAGCAGCCCACGGACAGCCGACACCGGGGAGCTGTTTTTT. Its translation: CASSPRTADTGELFF.

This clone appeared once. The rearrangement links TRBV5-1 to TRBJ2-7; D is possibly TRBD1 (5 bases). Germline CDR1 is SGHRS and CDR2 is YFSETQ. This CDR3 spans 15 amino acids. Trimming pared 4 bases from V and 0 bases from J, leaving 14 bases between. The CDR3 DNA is TGCGCCAGCAGCCCCGTGGTTCAGGGCTCCTACGAGCAGTACTTC. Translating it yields CASSPVVQGSYEQYF. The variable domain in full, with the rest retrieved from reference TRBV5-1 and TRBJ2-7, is KAGVTQTPRYLIKTRGQQVTLSCSPISGHRSVSWYQQTPGQGLQFLFEYFSETQRNKGNFPGRFSGRQFSNSRSEMNVSTLELGDSALYLCASSPVVQGSYEQYFGPGTRLTVT.

This CDR3 is CASSREHYSGNTIYF. In DNA form, the CDR3 reads TGCGCCAGCAGCCGAGAACACTACTCTGGAAACACCATATATTTT. J is TRBJ1-3 and V is TRBV5-1; D remains unclear. CDR1 SGHRS and CDR2 YFSETQ come from the germline V gene. Trimming left V 4 bases short and J 0 bases short, with 11 bases between. This CDR3 has 15 residues.

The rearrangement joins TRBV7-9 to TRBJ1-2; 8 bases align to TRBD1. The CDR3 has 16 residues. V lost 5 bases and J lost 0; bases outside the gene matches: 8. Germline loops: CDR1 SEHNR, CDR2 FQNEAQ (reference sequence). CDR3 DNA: TGTGCCAGCAGCGTACAGGGGGAGTTCGCTAACTATGGCTACACCTTC. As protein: CASSVQGEFANYGYTF.

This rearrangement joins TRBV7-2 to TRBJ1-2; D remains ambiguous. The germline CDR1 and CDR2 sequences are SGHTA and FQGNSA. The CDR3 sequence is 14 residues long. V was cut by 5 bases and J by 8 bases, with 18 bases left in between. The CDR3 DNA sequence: TGTGCCAGCAGCCCCGAGGGCGTGACGAGAGGCTACACCTTC. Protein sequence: CASSPEGVTRGYTF.

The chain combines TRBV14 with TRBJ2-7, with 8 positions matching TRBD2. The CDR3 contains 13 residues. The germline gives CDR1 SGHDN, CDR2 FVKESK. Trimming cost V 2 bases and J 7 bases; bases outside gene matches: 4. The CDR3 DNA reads TGTGCCAGCAGCCAATACCCGGGGGGGGAGCAGTACTTC. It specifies CASSQYPGGEQYF.

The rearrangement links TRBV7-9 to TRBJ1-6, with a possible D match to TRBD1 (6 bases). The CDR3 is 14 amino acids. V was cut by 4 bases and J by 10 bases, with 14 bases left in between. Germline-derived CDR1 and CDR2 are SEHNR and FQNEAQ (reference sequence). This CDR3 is CASSSPGERSPLHF. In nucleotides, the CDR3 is TGTGCCAGCAGCTCCCCAGGGGAGAGGTCACCCCTCCACTTT.

CDR3 in amino acids: CSAYRGDNYGYTF. The CDR3 coding sequence is TGCAGCGCCTACAGGGGGGATAACTATGGCTACACCTTC. The chain links TRBV29-1 to TRBJ1-2; 8 bases match TRBD1. The germline CDR1 and CDR2 sequences are SQVTM and ANQGSEA. This CDR3 has 13 residues. The junction had 5 bases not matched to a gene; V was cut back by 7 bases and J by 1 base.

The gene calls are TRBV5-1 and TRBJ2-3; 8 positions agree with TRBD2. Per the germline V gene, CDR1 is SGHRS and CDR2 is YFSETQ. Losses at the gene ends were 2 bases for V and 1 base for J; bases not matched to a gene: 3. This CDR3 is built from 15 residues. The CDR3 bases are TGCGCCAGCAGCTTCACAGCGGGAGGCACAGATACGCAGTATTTT. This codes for CASSFTAGGTDTQYF. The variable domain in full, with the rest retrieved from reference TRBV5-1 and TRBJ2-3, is KAGVTQTPRYLIKTRGQQVTLSCSPISGHRSVSWYQQTPGQGLQFLFEYFSETQRNKGNFPGRFSGRQFSNSRSEMNVSTLELGDSALYLCASSFTAGGTDTQYFGPGTRLTVL.

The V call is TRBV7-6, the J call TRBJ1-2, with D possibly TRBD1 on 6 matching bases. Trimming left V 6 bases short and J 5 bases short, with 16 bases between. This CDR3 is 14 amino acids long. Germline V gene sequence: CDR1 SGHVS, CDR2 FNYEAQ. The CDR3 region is CASSSWDNGYGYTF. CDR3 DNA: TGTGCCAGCAGTTCTTGGGACAATGGATATGGCTACACCTTC.

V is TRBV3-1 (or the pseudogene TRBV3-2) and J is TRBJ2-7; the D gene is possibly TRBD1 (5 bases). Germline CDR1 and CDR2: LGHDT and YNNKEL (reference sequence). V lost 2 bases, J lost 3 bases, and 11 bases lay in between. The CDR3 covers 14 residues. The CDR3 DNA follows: TGTGCCAGCAGCCAAAGGGGCAAACGCTACGAGCAGTACTTC. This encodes CASSQRGKRYEQYF.

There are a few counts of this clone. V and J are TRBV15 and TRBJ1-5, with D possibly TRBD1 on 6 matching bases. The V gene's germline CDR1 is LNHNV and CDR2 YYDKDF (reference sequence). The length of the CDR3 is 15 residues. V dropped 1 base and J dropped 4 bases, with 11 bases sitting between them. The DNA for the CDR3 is TGTGCCACCAGCAGAGGAGGGGGGGGAAATCAGCCCCAGCATTTT. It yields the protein CATSRGGGGNQPQHF.

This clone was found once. CDR3 amino acids: CASSTTFNPGGMAGGQGEQFF. As DNA, the CDR3 is TGTGCCAGCAGCACAACCTTCAATCCAGGGGGGATGGCGGGAGGTCAGGGTGAGCAGTTCTTC. The chain is built from TRBV9 and TRBJ2-1; D might be TRBD2 (8 bases). The germline V gene has CDR1 SGDLS and CDR2 YYNGEE. Trimming cost V 4 bases and J 9 bases, with 38 bases left between them. The CDR3 runs to 21 residues.

CDR3 in amino acids: CASSYGQAAEGLFF. CDR3 coding DNA: TGTGCCAGCAGTTACGGACAGGCAGCGGAGGGACTGTTTTTT. The gene calls are TRBV6-5 and TRBJ1-4; 7 bases align to TRBD1. This CDR3 spans 14 amino acids. V shed 2 bases, J shed 13 bases, and the junction held 10 bases outside the gene matches. Germline assignment: CDR1 MNHEY and CDR2 SVGAGI.